The entry below describes one TCR beta chain. Its antigen is unidentified. The table came from immunoSEQ multiplex PCR; TCRdb's copy has only in-frame clones and leaves some out. Here the sample spans more than 400,000 clones, 60% to 80% being singletons. This sample stems from a study of shared clonotypes between healthy human individuals. Study results and caveats: Clonotype sharing among donors likely depends on sequencing depth.

All participating donors were Caucasian adults from Nashville, Tennessee. The CDR3 extends over 13 amino acids. The V gene lost 0 bases and the J gene lost 1 base, with 3 bases spanning the gap. Germline V gives CDR1 MNHNS, CDR2 SASEGT. This sequence joins TRBV6-1 and TRBJ1-1, with D unclear. The TCR was taken from a woman in her forties in good health. Some clones in this sample may be carry-over from other donors' samples. Source material: PBMCs. In DNA form, the CDR3 reads TGTGCCAGCAGTGAAGCAAAGAACACTGAAGCTTTCTTT. It encodes CASSEAKNTEAFF.